This passage covers 17 T cell receptor beta chains from one sample sequenced in a study of PD-1 blockade in classical Hodgkin lymphoma. The assay was immunoSEQ multiplex PCR, and TCRdb's table has in-frame clones only and misses some. This table holds 40,000 to 50,000 clones, about 85% found once. Brentuximab vedotin exposure varied among the patients, all of whom had relapsed after autologous stem cell transplantation. The specimen was peripheral blood mononuclear cells (PBMCs), collected before the second cycle of nivolumab. Source of these receptors: a human donor with classical Hodgkin lymphoma.

The rearrangement links TRBV10-3 to TRBJ2-3; D is undetermined. Trimming shortened V by 4 bases and J by 2 bases, and 7 bases separated the two germline ends. Germline V gives CDR1 ENHRY, CDR2 SYGVKD. CDR3 length equals 13 residues. CDR3 coding DNA: TGTGCCATCAGTGGCGCCCCCACAGATACGCAGTATTTT. It yields the protein CAISGAPTDTQYF.

The rearrangement joins TRBV5-1 to TRBJ1-2; no clear D gene. V was shortened by 4 bases and J by 4 bases, with 8 bases between the two germline ends. CDR3 size: 12 residues. Germline assignment: CDR1 SGHRS and CDR2 YFSETQ. The CDR3 coding sequence is TGCGCCAGCAGCCCGGACCTCTATGGCTACACCTTC. It yields the protein CASSPDLYGYTF.

The chain carries TRBV19 and TRBJ2-1, with D uncertain. This CDR3 is built from 13 residues. Germline V gene data show CDR1 as LNHDA and CDR2 as SQIVND (reference sequence). Trimming removed 6 bases from V and 5 bases from J, with 11 bases in between. The CDR3 DNA follows: TGTGCCAGTAGCCCACAAGGGCACAATGAGCAGTTCTTC. Amino acids: CASSPQGHNEQFF.

The chain links TRBV29-1 to TRBJ2-7, with a weak D call TRBD2 (5 bases). This CDR3 has 12 residues. V gave up 4 bases and J gave up 6 bases, with 13 bases separating them. From germline, CDR1 is SQVTM and CDR2 ANQGSEA. In DNA form, the CDR3 reads TGCAGCGTTGTCATCGGGGATGGCGAGCAGTACTTC. Translation gives CSVVIGDGEQYF.

The chain has TRBV9 and TRBJ2-2; D is undetermined. This CDR3 contains 14 residues. Germline V gene sequence: CDR1 SGDLS, CDR2 YYNGEE. Trimming took 0 bases from V and 5 from J, leaving 8 bases between them. The CDR3 DNA sequence: TGTGCCAGCAGCGTAGCCGTCCTAACCGGGGAGCTGTTTTTT. Its protein is CASSVAVLTGELFF.

The chain joins TRBV29-1 to TRBJ1-4, with unresolved D. V was cut by 7 bases and J by 4 bases, with 7 bases left in between. This CDR3 spans 11 amino acids. Germline CDR1 and CDR2: SQVTM and ANQGSEA. Here the CDR3 DNA reads TGCAGCGGAGGGATTAATGAAAAACTGTTTTTT. Its protein is CSGGINEKLFF.

The rearrangement uses TRBV9 and TRBJ1-2; a possible D gene is TRBD1 (6 bases). This CDR3 has 13 residues. Trimming left V 3 bases short and J 3 bases short, with 9 bases between. CDR1 is SGDLS and CDR2 is YYNGEE in the germline V gene. The DNA for the CDR3 is TGTGCCAGCAGCGGTCACAGGGACTATGGCTACACCTTC. This gives the protein CASSGHRDYGYTF.

The gene calls are TRBV10-2 and TRBJ1-1; D is undetermined. Germline lookup yields CDR1 WSHSY and CDR2 SAAADI. V lost 3 bases to trimming and J lost 7 bases, with 9 bases between them. The CDR3 length is 12 residues. CDR3 DNA: TGCGCCAGCAGTGACCGCCCCCATGAAGCTTTCTTT. Its protein is CASSDRPHEAFF.

J is TRBJ2-6 and V is TRBV27; 10 positions match TRBD2. The ends lost 2 bases at V and 0 bases at J; junction bases unmatched: 10. CDR3 size: 20 residues. Germline V lookup: CDR1 MNHEY, CDR2 SMNVEV (reference sequence). The CDR3 coding sequence is TGTGCCAGCAGTTTAGTTCCTAGCGGGGGCCTCGGCTCTGGGGCCAACGTCCTGACTTTC. This translates into CASSLVPSGGLGSGANVLTF. The complete variable domain, with remaining parts taken from reference TRBV27 and TRBJ2-6, reads EAQVTQNPRYLITVTGKKLTVTCSQNMNHEYMSWYRQDPGLGLRQIYYSMNVEVTDKGDVPEGYKVSRKEKRNFPLILESPSPNQTSLYFCASSLVPSGGLGSGANVLTFGAGSRLTVL.

This clone came up once. This CDR3 reads CASSPPGTGGREQYF. In DNA, the CDR3 is TGTGCCAGCTCACCACCGGGGACAGGGGGTCGCGAGCAGTACTTC. The chain uses TRBV18 and TRBJ2-7; 11 bases map to TRBD1. Unmatched junction bases numbered 4, after V lost 0 bases and J lost 6 bases. From germline, CDR1 is KGHSH and CDR2 LQKENI. The CDR3 has 15 residues.

This chain connects TRBV13 to TRBJ2-7; the D gene is possibly TRBD1 (5 bases). The CDR3 has 13 residues. V lost 6 bases, J lost 5 bases, and 14 bases lay in between. From germline, CDR1 is PRHDT and CDR2 FYEKMQ (reference sequence). The CDR3 region has the DNA TGTGCCAGCAGAGTAGACAGTGGGGACGAGCAGTACTTC. Its translation: CASRVDSGDEQYF. The full variable domain, completed using reference TRBV13 and TRBJ2-7, is AAGVIQSPRHLIKEKRETATLKCYPIPRHDTVYWYQQGPGQDPQFLISFYEKMQSDKGSIPDRFSAQQFSDYHSELNMSSLELGDSALYFCASRVDSGDEQYFGPGTRLTVT.

The rearrangement joins TRBV2 to TRBJ1-5; 10 nucleotides match TRBD1. The CDR3 is 15 residues long. With V trimmed by 6 bases and J by 3 bases, 5 bases remained unmatched. Germline V gene sequence: CDR1 SNHLY, CDR2 FYNNEI. CDR3 residues: CASRDDRGLNQPQHF. CDR3 nucleotide sequence: TGTGCCAGCAGAGATGACAGGGGGCTCAATCAGCCCCAGCATTTT. The full variable domain, rest sourced from reference TRBV2 and TRBJ1-5, is EPEVTQTPSHQVTQMGQEVILRCVPISNHLYFYWYRQILGQKVEFLVSFYNNEISEKSEIFDDQFSVERPDGSNFTLKIRSTKLEDSAMYFCASRDDRGLNQPQHFGDGTRLSIL.

CDR3 region: CASSLGSGGFSYNEQFF. CDR3 nucleotides: TGTGCCAGCAGTTTAGGCAGCGGGGGGTTCTCCTACAATGAGCAGTTCTTC. The rearrangement uses TRBV28 and TRBJ2-1, with 9 bases lining up with TRBD2. The germline V gene encodes CDR1 MDHEN and CDR2 SYDVKM. V lost 2 bases to trimming and J lost 0 bases; unmatched junction nucleotides: 5. The CDR3 has 17 residues. Full variable domain (outside the CDR3, taken from reference TRBV28 and TRBJ2-1): DVKVTQSSRYLVKRTGEKVFLECVQDMDHENMFWYRQDPGLGLRLIYFSYDVKMKEKGDIPEGYSVSREKKERFSLILESASTNQTSMYLCASSLGSGGFSYNEQFFGPGTRLTVL.

This chain links TRBV2 with TRBJ2-7, with TRBD1 matching 7 bases. The CDR3 contains 14 residues. V was pared by 4 bases and J by 2 bases, with 5 bases of the junction left unmatched. Germline V gene sequence: CDR1 SNHLY, CDR2 FYNNEI. The CDR3 region is CASSAGQLTYEQYF. For the CDR3, the DNA is TGTGCCAGCAGTGCGGGACAGCTAACCTACGAGCAGTACTTC. Full variable domain (remainder filled in from reference TRBV2 and TRBJ2-7): EPEVTQTPSHQVTQMGQEVILRCVPISNHLYFYWYRQILGQKVEFLVSFYNNEISEKSEIFDDQFSVERPDGSNFTLKIRSTKLEDSAMYFCASSAGQLTYEQYFGPGTRLTVT.

The V call is TRBV7-9, the J call TRBJ1-1, with no clear D. The germline V and J ends were trimmed by 2 bases and 4 bases, with 2 bases remaining between them. Looked up from germline, CDR1 is SEHNR and CDR2 is FQNEAQ (reference sequence). The CDR3 runs 11 residues. The CDR3 coding sequence is TGTGCCAGCAGCTTACCCACTGAAGCTTTCTTT. Protein: CASSLPTEAFF.

The V gene is TRBV5-1, the J gene TRBJ2-3, with 10 bases matching TRBD2. Germline V lookup: CDR1 SGHRS, CDR2 YFSETQ. The junction had 14 bases not matched to a gene; V was cut back by 2 bases and J by 2 bases. The CDR3 extends over 19 amino acids. Here the CDR3 DNA reads TGCGCCAGCAGCTTCCTGGCGGTAGCGGGGGGAATGATCACAGATACGCAGTATTTT. Translation gives CASSFLAVAGGMITDTQYF.

V is TRBV5-4 and J is TRBJ2-2; no clear D gene. The V and J ends lost 0 bases and 4 bases respectively, with 10 bases between them. Germline values: CDR1 SGHNT, CDR2 YYREEE (reference sequence). This CDR3 comprises 15 residues. This CDR3 is CASSLDRATTGELFF. In DNA form, the CDR3 reads TGTGCCAGCAGCTTGGACAGAGCAACCACCGGGGAGCTGTTTTTT. Filled out from reference TRBV5-4 and TRBJ2-2, the complete variable domain reads ETGVTQSPTHLIKTRGQQVTLRCSSQSGHNTVSWYQQALGQGPQFIFQYYREEENGRGNFPPRFSGLQFPNYSSELNVNALELDDSALYLCASSLDRATTGELFFGEGSRLTVL.